Included here is one TCR beta chain sequence, with context. The antigen is not known. The repertoire was sequenced with immunoSEQ multiplex PCR; TCRdb's copy has only in-frame clones and lacks some. The sample records 30,000 to 45,000 clones, around four fifths being singletons. These data are taken from a study of PD-1 blockade in mismatch repair-deficient tumors. Overall study results and limits: Tumor-resident clones, often undetectable pretreatment in blood, expanded then contracted after pembrolizumab.

TCRs were sequenced from a few patients responding to pembrolizumab. Trimming took off 3 bases at V and 0 bases at J, with 13 bases between the two ends. This CDR3 comprises 16 residues. Germline lookup yields CDR1 MDHEN and CDR2 SYDVKM. The chain employs TRBV28 and TRBJ2-3; perhaps TRBD1 as D (6 bases). Source: PBMCs, taken roughly 40 weeks after starting pembrolizumab. The sequence derives from an adult with mismatch repair-deficient cancer. Written as DNA, the CDR3 is TGTGCCAGCAGTTTTGGGGGCGTAACTAGCACAGATACGCAGTATTTT. It is translated as CASSFGGVTSTDTQYF.